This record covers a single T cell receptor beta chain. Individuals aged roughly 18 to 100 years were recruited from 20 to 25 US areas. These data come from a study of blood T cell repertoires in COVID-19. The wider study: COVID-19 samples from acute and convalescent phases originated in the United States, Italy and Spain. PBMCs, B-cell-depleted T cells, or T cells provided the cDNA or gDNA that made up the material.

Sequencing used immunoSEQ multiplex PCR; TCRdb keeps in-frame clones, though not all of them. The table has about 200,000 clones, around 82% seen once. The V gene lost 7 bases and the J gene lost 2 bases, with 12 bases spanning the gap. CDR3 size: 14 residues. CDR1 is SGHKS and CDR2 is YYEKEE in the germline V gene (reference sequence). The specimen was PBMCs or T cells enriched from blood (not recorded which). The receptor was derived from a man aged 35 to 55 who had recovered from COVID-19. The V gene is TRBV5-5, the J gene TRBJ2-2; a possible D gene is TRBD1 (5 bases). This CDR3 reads CASGAGPNTGELFF. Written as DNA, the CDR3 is TGTGCCAGCGGGGCAGGCCCAAACACCGGGGAGCTGTTTTTT.